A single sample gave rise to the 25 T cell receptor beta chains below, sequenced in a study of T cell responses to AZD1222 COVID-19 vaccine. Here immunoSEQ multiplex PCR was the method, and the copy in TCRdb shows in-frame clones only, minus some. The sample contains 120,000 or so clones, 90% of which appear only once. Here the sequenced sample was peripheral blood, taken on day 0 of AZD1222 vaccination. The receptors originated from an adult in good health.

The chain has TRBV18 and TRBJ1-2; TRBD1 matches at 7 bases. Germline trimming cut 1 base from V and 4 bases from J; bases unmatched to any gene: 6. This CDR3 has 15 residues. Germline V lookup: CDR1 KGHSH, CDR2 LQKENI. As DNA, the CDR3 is TGTGCCAGCTCACCACAGTGGGACAGCTTCTATGGCTACACCTTC. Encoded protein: CASSPQWDSFYGYTF.

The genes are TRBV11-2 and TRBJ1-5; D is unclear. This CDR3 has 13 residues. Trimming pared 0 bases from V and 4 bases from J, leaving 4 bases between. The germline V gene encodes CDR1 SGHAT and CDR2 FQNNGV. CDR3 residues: CASSLDLNQPQHF. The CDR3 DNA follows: TGTGCCAGCAGCTTAGATCTGAATCAGCCCCAGCATTTT.

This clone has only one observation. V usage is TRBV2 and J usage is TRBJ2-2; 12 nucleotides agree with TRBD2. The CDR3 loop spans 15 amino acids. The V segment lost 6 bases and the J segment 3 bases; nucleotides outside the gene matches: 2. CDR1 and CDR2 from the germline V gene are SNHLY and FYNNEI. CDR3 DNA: TGTGCCAGCAGGAGACTAGCGGGAGACACCGGGGAGCTGTTTTTT. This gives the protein CASRRLAGDTGELFF.

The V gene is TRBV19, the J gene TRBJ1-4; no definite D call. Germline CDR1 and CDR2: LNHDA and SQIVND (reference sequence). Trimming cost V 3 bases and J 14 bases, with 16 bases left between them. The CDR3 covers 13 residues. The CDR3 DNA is TGTGCCAGTAGTATGGAGCCTATTCGGATGCTGTTTTTT. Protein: CASSMEPIRMLFF.

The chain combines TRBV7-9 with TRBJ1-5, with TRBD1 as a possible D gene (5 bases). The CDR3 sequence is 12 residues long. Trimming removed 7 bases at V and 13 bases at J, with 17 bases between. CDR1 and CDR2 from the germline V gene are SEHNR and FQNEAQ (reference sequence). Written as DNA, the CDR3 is TGTGCCAGCAAACCCTTGAACGGGGCGCAGCATTTT. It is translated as CASKPLNGAQHF.

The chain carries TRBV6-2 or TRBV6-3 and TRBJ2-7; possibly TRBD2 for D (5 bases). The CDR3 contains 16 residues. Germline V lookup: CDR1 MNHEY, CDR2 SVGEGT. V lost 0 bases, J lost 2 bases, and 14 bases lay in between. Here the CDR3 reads CASSYSRERPTYEQYF. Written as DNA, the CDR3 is TGTGCCAGCAGTTACTCGCGTGAGCGGCCTACCTACGAGCAGTACTTC.

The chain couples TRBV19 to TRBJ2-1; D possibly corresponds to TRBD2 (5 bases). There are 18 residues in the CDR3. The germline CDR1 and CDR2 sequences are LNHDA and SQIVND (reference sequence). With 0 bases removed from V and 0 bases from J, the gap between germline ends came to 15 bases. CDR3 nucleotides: TGTGCCAGTAGTATAGATGGGTCGGGAATTAGCTCCTACAATGAGCAGTTCTTC. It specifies CASSIDGSGISSYNEQFF.

The CDR3 DNA reads TGTGCCAGCTCACCCTTAAACAGGGAGGCTTTCTTT. This encodes CASSPLNREAFF. The V call is TRBV18, the J call TRBJ1-1, with a possible D match to TRBD1 (6 bases). Trimming removed 3 bases from V and 11 bases from J, with 13 bases in between. This CDR3 region has 12 residues. Germline CDR1 reads KGHSH; CDR2 reads LQKENI.

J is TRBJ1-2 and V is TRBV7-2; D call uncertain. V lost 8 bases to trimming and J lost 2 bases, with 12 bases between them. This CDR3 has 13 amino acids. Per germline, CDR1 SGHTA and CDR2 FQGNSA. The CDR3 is CASSSFVNYGYTF. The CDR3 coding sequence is TGTGCCAGCTCCTCGTTTGTGAACTATGGCTACACCTTC.

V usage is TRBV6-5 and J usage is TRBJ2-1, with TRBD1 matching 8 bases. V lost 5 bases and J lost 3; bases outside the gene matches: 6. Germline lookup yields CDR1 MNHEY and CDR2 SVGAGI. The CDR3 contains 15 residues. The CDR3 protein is CASSPRQGYYNEQFF. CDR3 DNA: TGTGCCAGCAGTCCGCGACAGGGGTACTACAATGAGCAGTTCTTC.

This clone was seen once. The DNA of the CDR3 is TGTGCCAGCCTAGTCTCAGGGCAAGAGACCCAGTACTTC. Translated, it gives CASLVSGQETQYF. The rearrangement uses TRBV18 and TRBJ2-5, with a weak D call TRBD1 (5 bases). V shed 8 bases and J shed 2 bases, with 12 bases lying between them. The germline CDR1 and CDR2 sequences are KGHSH and LQKENI. The CDR3 totals 13 residues.

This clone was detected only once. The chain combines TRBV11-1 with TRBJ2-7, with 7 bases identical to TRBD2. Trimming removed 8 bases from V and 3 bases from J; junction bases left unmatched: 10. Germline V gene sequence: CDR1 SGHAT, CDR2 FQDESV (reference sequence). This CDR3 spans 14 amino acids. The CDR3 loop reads CASSRAAGHYEQYF. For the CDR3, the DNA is TGTGCCAGCTCTAGGGCAGCGGGGCACTACGAGCAGTACTTC.

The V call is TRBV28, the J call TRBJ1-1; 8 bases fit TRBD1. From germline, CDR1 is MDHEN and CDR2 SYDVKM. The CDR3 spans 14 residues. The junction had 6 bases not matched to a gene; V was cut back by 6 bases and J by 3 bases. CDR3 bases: TGTGCCAGCAGGGGACAGGAGGGGTACACTGAAGCTTTCTTT. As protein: CASRGQEGYTEAFF.

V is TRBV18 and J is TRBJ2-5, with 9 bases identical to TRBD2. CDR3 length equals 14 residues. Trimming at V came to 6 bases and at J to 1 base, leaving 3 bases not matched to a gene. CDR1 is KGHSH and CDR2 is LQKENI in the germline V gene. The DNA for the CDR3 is TGTGCCAGCTCCTCAGCGGGGGGCCAAGAGACCCAGTACTTC. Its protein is CASSSAGGQETQYF.

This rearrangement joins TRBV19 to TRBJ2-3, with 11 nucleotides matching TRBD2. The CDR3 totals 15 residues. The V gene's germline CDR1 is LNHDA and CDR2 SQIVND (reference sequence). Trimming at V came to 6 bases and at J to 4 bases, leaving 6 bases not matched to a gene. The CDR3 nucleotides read TGTGCCAGTAGCCAACTAGCGGGAGCGGCAGATACGCAGTATTTT. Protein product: CASSQLAGAADTQYF.

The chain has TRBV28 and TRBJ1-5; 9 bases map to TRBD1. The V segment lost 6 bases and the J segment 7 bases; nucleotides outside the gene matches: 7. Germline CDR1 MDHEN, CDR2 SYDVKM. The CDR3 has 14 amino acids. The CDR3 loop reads CASRTTGGQQPQHF. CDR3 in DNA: TGTGCCAGCAGGACTACAGGGGGCCAGCAGCCCCAGCATTTT.

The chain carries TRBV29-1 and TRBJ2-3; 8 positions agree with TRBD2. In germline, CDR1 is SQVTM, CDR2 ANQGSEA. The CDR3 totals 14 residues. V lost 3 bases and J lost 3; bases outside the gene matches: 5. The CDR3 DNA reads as TGCAGCGTTGACGGGGGGGCTAGTACAGATACGCAGTATTTT. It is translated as CSVDGGASTDTQYF.

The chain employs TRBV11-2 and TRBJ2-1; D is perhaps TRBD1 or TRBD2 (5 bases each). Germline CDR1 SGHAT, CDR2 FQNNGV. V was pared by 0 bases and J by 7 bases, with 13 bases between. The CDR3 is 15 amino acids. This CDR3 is CASSLDRGVWNEQFF. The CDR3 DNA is TGTGCCAGCAGCTTAGATCGAGGGGTTTGGAATGAGCAGTTCTTC.

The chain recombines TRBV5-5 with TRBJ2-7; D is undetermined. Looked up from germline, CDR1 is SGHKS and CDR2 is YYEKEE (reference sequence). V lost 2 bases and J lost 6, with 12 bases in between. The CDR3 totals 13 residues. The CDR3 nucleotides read TGTGCCAGCAGCTTAGGCAGTGGAAGCGAGCAGTACTTC. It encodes CASSLGSGSEQYF.

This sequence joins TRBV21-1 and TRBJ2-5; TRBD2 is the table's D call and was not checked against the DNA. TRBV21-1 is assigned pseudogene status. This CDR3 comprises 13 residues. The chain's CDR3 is CASSKVGQETQYF. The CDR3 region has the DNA TGTGCCAGCAGCAAAGTCGGGCAAGAGACCCAGTACTTC.

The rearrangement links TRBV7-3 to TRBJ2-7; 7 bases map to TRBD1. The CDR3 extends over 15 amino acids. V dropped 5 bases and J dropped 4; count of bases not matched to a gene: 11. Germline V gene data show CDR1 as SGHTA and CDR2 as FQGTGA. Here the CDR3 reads CASSEGGQGVYEQYF. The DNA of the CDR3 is TGTGCCAGCAGCGAAGGGGGCCAGGGGGTTTACGAGCAGTACTTC.

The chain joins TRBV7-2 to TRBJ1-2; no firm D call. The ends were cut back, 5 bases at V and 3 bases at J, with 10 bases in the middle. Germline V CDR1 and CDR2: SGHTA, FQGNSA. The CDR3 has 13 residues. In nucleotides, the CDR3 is TGTGCCAGCAGCCCGGACGGGGACTATGGCTACACCTTC. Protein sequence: CASSPDGDYGYTF.

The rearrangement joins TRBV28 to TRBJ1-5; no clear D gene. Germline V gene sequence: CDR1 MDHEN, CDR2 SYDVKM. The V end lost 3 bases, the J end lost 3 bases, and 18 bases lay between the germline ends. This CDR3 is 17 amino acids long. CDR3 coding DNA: TGTGCCAGCAGTTTTTTAGGGTTTCGCCGTAACAATCAGCCCCAGCATTTT. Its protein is CASSFLGFRRNNQPQHF.

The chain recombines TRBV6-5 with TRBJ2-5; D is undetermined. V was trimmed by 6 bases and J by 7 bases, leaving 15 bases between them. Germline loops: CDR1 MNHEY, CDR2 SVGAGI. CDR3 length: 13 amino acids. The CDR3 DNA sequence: TGTGCCAGCAGAAGGGATCCAGAAGCGACCCAGTACTTC. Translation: CASRRDPEATQYF.

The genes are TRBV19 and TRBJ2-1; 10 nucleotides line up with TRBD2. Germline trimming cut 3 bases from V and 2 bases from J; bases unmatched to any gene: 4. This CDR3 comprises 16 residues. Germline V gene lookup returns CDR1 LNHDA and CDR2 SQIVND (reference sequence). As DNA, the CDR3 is TGTGCCAGTAGTATGAAGCGGGAGGGCCCCTACAATGAGCAGTTCTTC. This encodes CASSMKREGPYNEQFF.